This passage covers 15 T cell receptor beta chains from one sample sequenced in a study of T cell responses to AZD1222 COVID-19 vaccine. Only in-frame clones appear in the TCRdb table, and some are missing; sequencing was by immunoSEQ multiplex PCR. The table has approximately 200,000 clones, 90% to 95% seen once; the top ten hold around 3%. Sequenced here: peripheral blood, sampled 28 days after the second AZD1222 dose. Every receptor here comes from an adult who received the AZD1222 COVID-19 vaccine.

This sequence joins TRBV23-1 and TRBJ1-4; D gene ambiguous. TRBV23-1 is assigned to the ORF class and has an uncertain function. The CDR3 is 12 amino acids. V lost 8 bases and J 8 bases, leaving 12 bases between the germline ends. The CDR3 protein is CASPARREKLFF. The CDR3 region has the DNA TGCGCCAGCCCGGCCCGACGGGAAAAACTGTTTTTT.

The V gene is TRBV28, the J gene TRBJ1-5, with D perhaps TRBD1 (6 bases). Trimming took off 2 bases at V and 6 bases at J, with 11 bases between the two ends. The CDR3 consists of 14 residues. Germline V CDR1 and CDR2: MDHEN, SYDVKM. The CDR3 sequence: CASSLTGGGQPQHF. In DNA, the CDR3 is TGTGCCAGCAGTTTAACCGGGGGCGGTCAGCCCCAGCATTTT.

This sequence joins TRBV11-2 and TRBJ1-1; the D is unclear. The V and J ends lost 3 bases and 5 bases respectively, with 10 bases between them. CDR3 length: 13 amino acids. The germline CDR1 and CDR2 sequences are SGHAT and FQNNGV. The CDR3, as DNA: TGTGCCAGCAGCTTTGAGGGAGGAACTGAAGCTTTCTTT. It encodes CASSFEGGTEAFF. The variable domain in full, completed from reference TRBV11-2 and TRBJ1-1, reads EAGVAQSPRYKIIEKRQSVAFWCNPISGHATLYWYQQILGQGPKLLIQFQNNGVVDDSQLPKDRFSAERLKGVDSTLKIQPAKLEDSAVYLCASSFEGGTEAFFGQGTRLTVV.

This chain uses TRBV6-2 or TRBV6-3 with TRBJ2-7; unclear D gene. This CDR3 is 16 amino acids long. The germline gives CDR1 MNHEY, CDR2 SVGEGT. The V gene lost 4 bases and the J gene lost 0 bases, with 16 bases spanning the gap. This CDR3 is CASSSPGVGPSYEQYF. The CDR3 DNA reads as TGTGCCAGCAGTTCGCCTGGGGTTGGGCCCTCCTACGAGCAGTACTTC.

The chain is built from TRBV7-9 and TRBJ2-3, with TRBD2 identical over 7 bases. The germline V gene has CDR1 SEHNR and CDR2 FQNEAQ (reference sequence). The CDR3 is made up of 18 amino acids. The junction had 15 bases not matched to a gene; V was cut back by 1 base and J by 5 bases. CDR3 in amino acids: CASSLVGSGHLGGDTQYF. CDR3 DNA: TGTGCCAGCAGCTTAGTGGGTAGCGGGCACCTAGGTGGAGATACGCAGTATTTT.

The chain employs TRBV15 and TRBJ2-4, with 7 bases identical to TRBD2. V shed 3 bases and J 3 bases; nucleotides not matched to a gene: 14. The V gene's germline CDR1 is LNHNV and CDR2 YYDKDF (reference sequence). The CDR3 contains 18 residues. CDR3 nucleotides: TGTGCCACCAGCAGTGCCCGGCCAGCGGGAATGGGCAAAAACATTCAGTACTTC. Amino acid sequence: CATSSARPAGMGKNIQYF.

The CDR3 sequence is CASSQGTSDFYEQYF. The CDR3 bases are TGTGCCAGCAGCCAAGGGACTAGCGACTTCTACGAGCAGTACTTC. This rearrangement joins TRBV9 to TRBJ2-7; 10 bases fit TRBD2. With V trimmed by 4 bases and J by 3 bases, 7 bases remained unmatched. Germline V gene data show CDR1 as SGDLS and CDR2 as YYNGEE. The CDR3 totals 15 residues.

The chain employs TRBV27 and TRBJ1-5, with a tentative D call TRBD1 (5 bases). The CDR3 extends over 14 amino acids. From germline, CDR1 is MNHEY and CDR2 SMNVEV (reference sequence). The ends were cut back, 4 bases at V and 0 bases at J, with 7 bases in the middle. The CDR3 DNA reads as TGTGCCAGCAGTTCCCAGGGTAGCAATCAGCCCCAGCATTTT. It specifies CASSSQGSNQPQHF.

The chain links TRBV11-3 to TRBJ1-1; 7 nucleotides agree with TRBD1. This CDR3 is built from 15 residues. With V trimmed by 5 bases and J by 1 base, 7 bases remained unmatched. Germline V lookup: CDR1 SGHNT, CDR2 YENEEA. This CDR3 reads CASSQYTGANTEAFF. CDR3 nucleotide sequence: TGTGCCAGCAGCCAGTACACAGGGGCGAACACTGAAGCTTTCTTT.

The chain combines TRBV2 with TRBJ2-3, with 7 bases that match TRBD1. V lost 8 bases and J lost 4; bases outside the gene matches: 9. In germline, CDR1 is SNHLY, CDR2 FYNNEI. CDR3 length: 14 amino acids. As DNA, the CDR3 is TGTGCCAGCCATCTAGGGGGCCCCCCAGATACGCAGTATTTT. It translates to CASHLGGPPDTQYF.

V and J are TRBV2 and TRBJ2-5; perhaps TRBD1 as D (7 bases). Germline values: CDR1 SNHLY, CDR2 FYNNEI. V was cut by 1 base and J by 5 bases, with 11 bases left in between. There are 14 residues in the CDR3. CDR3 DNA: TGTGCCAGCAGTGAAGAGGCAGGGGGGGAGACCCAGTACTTC. Residues: CASSEEAGGETQYF.

The rearrangement uses TRBV5-1 and TRBJ1-6, with TRBD1 matching 10 bases. Trimming at V came to 5 bases and at J to 6 bases, leaving 2 bases not matched to a gene. CDR3 length: 14 amino acids. The germline gives CDR1 SGHRS, CDR2 YFSETQ. The CDR3 DNA follows: TGCGCCAGCAGTCGGACAGGGGGTAATTCACCCCTCCACTTT. This encodes CASSRTGGNSPLHF.

The chain recombines TRBV29-1 with TRBJ2-1, with 14 bases aligning to TRBD2. The V gene's germline CDR1 is SQVTM and CDR2 ANQGSEA. The ends lost 7 bases at V and 2 bases at J; junction bases unmatched: 10. This CDR3 comprises 17 residues. The CDR3 sequence is CSGETSGRAFTYNEQFF. CDR3 coding DNA: TGCAGCGGGGAGACTAGCGGGAGGGCATTTACCTACAATGAGCAGTTCTTC.

The rearrangement links TRBV28 to TRBJ2-7; tentative D call: TRBD2 (5 bases). The germline V gene has CDR1 MDHEN and CDR2 SYDVKM. V shed 6 bases and J shed 4 bases, with 25 bases lying between them. This CDR3 has 17 residues. The CDR3 loop reads CASSHKSGVGSLYEQYF. The CDR3 DNA is TGTGCCAGCAGCCACAAGAGCGGAGTCGGATCATTATACGAGCAGTACTTC.

This chain joins TRBV28 and TRBJ1-6; no firm D call. V dropped 3 bases and J dropped 5 bases, with 5 bases sitting between them. Germline CDR1 is MDHEN and CDR2 is SYDVKM. The CDR3 consists of 13 residues. CDR3 sequence: CASSLSNNSPLHF. The CDR3 nucleotides read TGTGCCAGCAGTTTGAGTAATAATTCACCCCTCCACTTT.